This paragraph covers one T cell receptor (beta chain) sequence. This entry belongs to a study of long-term antiretroviral therapy in people with HIV. This CDR3 has 14 amino acids. The junction had 3 bases not matched to a gene; V was cut back by 9 bases and J by 0 bases. Germline V gene data show CDR1 as LGHNT and CDR2 as FRNRAP. It was version v3.0 of the immunoSEQ assay that was run at survey level. The assay was immunoSEQ multiplex PCR, and TCRdb's table has in-frame clones only and misses some. The table has some 16,000 clones, roughly 84% seen once; the top ten hold roughly 5%. The material was unsorted PBMCs, obtained 0.5 years after starting antiretroviral therapy. The rearrangement links TRBV12-5 to TRBJ1-5; 9 bases map to TRBD1. The origin of this receptor is a woman aged 40 to 50 with HIV. The CDR3 DNA is TGTGCTAGCTGGACAGGGGATAGCAATCAGCCCCAGCATTTT. Translating gives CASWTGDSNQPQHF.